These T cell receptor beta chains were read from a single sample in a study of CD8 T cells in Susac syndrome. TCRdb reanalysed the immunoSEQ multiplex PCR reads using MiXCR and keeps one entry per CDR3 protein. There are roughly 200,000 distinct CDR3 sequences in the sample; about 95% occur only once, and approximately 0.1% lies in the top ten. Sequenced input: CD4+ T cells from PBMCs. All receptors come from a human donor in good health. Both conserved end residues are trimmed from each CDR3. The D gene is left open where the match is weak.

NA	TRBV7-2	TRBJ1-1	ASSLDNTEAF
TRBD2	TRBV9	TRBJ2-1	ASSLRLAGEDNEQF
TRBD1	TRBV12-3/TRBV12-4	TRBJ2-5	ASTTDRGETQY
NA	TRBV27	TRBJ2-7	ASSLTGRVYEQY
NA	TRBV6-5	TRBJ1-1	ASSYRGINTEAF
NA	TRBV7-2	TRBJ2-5	ASSQRRDQETQY
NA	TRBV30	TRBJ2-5	AWKRIGETQY
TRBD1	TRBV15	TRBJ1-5	ATSKGADQPQH
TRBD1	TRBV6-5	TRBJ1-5	ASRAGQNSNQPQH
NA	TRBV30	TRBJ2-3	AWRRADTQY
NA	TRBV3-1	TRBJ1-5	ASSFDGSNQPQH
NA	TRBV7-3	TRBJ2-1	ASSPVVAGHNEQF